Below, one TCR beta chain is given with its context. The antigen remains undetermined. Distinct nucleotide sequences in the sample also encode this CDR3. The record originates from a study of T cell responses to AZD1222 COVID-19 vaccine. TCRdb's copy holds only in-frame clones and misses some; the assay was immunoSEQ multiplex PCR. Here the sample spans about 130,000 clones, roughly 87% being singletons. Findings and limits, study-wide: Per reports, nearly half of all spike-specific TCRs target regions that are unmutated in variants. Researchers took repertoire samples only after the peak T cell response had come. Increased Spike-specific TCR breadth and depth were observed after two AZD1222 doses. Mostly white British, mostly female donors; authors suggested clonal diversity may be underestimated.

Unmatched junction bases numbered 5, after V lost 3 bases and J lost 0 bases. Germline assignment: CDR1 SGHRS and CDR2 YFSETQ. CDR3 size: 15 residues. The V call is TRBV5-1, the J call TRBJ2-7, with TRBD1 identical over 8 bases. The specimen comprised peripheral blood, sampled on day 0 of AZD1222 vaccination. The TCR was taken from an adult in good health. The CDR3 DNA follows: TGCGCCAGCAGCTCGCGACAGGGGAGCTCCTACGAGCAGTACTTC. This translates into CASSSRQGSSYEQYF.